What follows describes a single T cell receptor beta chain. As yet, its antigen is unknown. Method: immunoSEQ multiplex PCR; TCRdb's copy keeps in-frame clones and lacks some. The repertoire holds about 110,000 clones, with about nine tenths as singletons. This entry belongs to a study of OX40 agonist ivuxolimab in advanced cancers. Study overall: Patients enrolled in dose escalation were diagnosed with hepatocellular carcinoma, melanoma, renal cell or head and neck cancer.

CDR1 is SGHRS and CDR2 is YFSETQ in the germline V gene. This CDR3 is 13 amino acids long. V lost 8 bases to trimming and J lost 3 bases; unmatched junction nucleotides: 4. Points from the study as a whole: Patients who responded partially at 0.1-3.0 mg/kg showed clonal expansion ranking among the lowest.

This sequence joins TRBV5-1 and TRBJ2-1; 8 bases match TRBD2. Sequenced here: CD4+ or CD8+ T cells sorted from blood, sampled in a trial of the OX40 agonist ivuxolimab. The source of this sequence is an adult with an advanced solid tumor such as melanoma, head and neck, liver or kidney cancer. CDR3 residues: CASGAGDYNEQFF. The CDR3, as DNA: TGCGCCAGTGGAGCGGGGGACTACAATGAGCAGTTCTTC.